These 12 T cell receptor beta chains were sequenced from one sample in a study of blood T cell repertoires in COVID-19. The repertoire was sequenced with immunoSEQ multiplex PCR; TCRdb's copy has only in-frame clones and lacks some. The table lists some 120,000 clones, about 89% of them singletons, with roughly 4.5% in the top ten. Specimen: peripheral blood. These receptor sequences come from a man aged 35 to 55 with acute or convalescent COVID-19.

This clone was observed a single time. The chain is built from TRBV19 and TRBJ2-7, with TRBD1 as a possible D gene (6 bases). The CDR3 contains 14 residues. In germline, CDR1 is LNHDA, CDR2 SQIVND (reference sequence). V shed 1 base and J shed 2 bases, with 9 bases lying between them. In DNA, the CDR3 is TGTGCCAGTAGTATAGGCACAGGGACCTACGAGCAGTACTTC. This translates into CASSIGTGTYEQYF.

The genes are TRBV10-3 and TRBJ2-1; 7 positions match TRBD2. V lost 8 bases and J lost 6; bases outside the gene matches: 7. This CDR3 region has 13 residues. Germline V CDR1 and CDR2: ENHRY, SYGVKD. The CDR3 here is CAILAGVGNEQFF. CDR3 coding DNA: TGTGCCATCTTGGCGGGGGTTGGCAATGAGCAGTTCTTC.

The V gene is TRBV6-5, the J gene TRBJ1-4; 9 positions match TRBD1. CDR3 length equals 14 residues. CDR1 is MNHEY, CDR2 SVGAGI, per germline. Trimming took 7 bases from V and 4 from J; bases not matched to a gene: 4. The CDR3 sequence is CASKQGALNEKLFF. CDR3 sequence (DNA): TGTGCCAGCAAACAGGGGGCGCTTAATGAAAAACTGTTTTTT.

V is TRBV6-6 and J is TRBJ1-3; 9 bases map to TRBD1. V lost 6 bases and J lost 3; bases outside the gene matches: 6. There are 15 residues in the CDR3. Germline-derived CDR1 and CDR2 are MNHNY and SVGAGI (reference sequence). The CDR3: CASRPGTGFGNTIYF. The CDR3 coding sequence is TGTGCCAGCAGACCCGGGACAGGGTTTGGAAACACCATATATTTT.

The V gene is TRBV29-1, the J gene TRBJ1-1; D remains ambiguous. The CDR3 has 12 residues. V dropped 7 bases and J dropped 4 bases, with 13 bases sitting between them. The germline V gene encodes CDR1 SQVTM and CDR2 ANQGSEA. CDR3 in DNA: TGCAGCGGAAGTGGCGCGGTCACTGAAGCTTTCTTT. Translated: CSGSGAVTEAFF.

The rearrangement uses TRBV10-2 and TRBJ2-3, with unresolved D. The germline CDR1 and CDR2 sequences are WSHSY and SAAADI. CDR3 size: 14 residues. The V end lost 2 bases, the J end lost 2 bases, and 8 bases lay between the germline ends. This chain's CDR3 is CASSEGPATDTQYF. Written as DNA, the CDR3 is TGCGCCAGCAGTGAGGGGCCAGCCACAGATACGCAGTATTTT.

This clone was recorded only once. The chain uses TRBV25-1 and TRBJ1-2, with D unresolved. Germline V gene lookup returns CDR1 MGHDK and CDR2 SYGVNS. This CDR3 has 16 amino acids. The ends were cut back, 0 bases at V and 2 bases at J, with 13 bases in the middle. The CDR3 DNA reads as TGTGCCAGCAGTGAATATCGAGGAGGAGCCAACTATGGCTACACCTTC. The encoded protein is CASSEYRGGANYGYTF.

This clone was seen only once. The chain uses TRBV6-5 and TRBJ2-1, with D possibly being TRBD1 (5 bases). There are 12 residues in the CDR3. V lost 1 base and J 8 bases, leaving 6 bases between the germline ends. Per the germline V gene, CDR1 is MNHEY and CDR2 is SVGAGI. The CDR3 region has the DNA TGTGCCAGCAGTTACTGGGGCCATGAGCAGTTCTTC. This gives the protein CASSYWGHEQFF.

The chain uses TRBV29-1 and TRBJ1-5, with a possible D match to TRBD1 (5 bases). This CDR3 comprises 14 residues. The germline CDR1 and CDR2 sequences are SQVTM and ANQGSEA. Trimming left V 6 bases short and J 5 bases short, with 17 bases between. The CDR3 is CSVFLDSPHQPQHF. The CDR3 DNA reads TGCAGCGTGTTTCTTGACAGCCCTCATCAGCCCCAGCATTTT.

This chain links TRBV19 with TRBJ2-3, with TRBD1 matching over 10 bases. The trim removed 7 bases at V and 5 bases at J, leaving 3 bases unmatched. This CDR3 spans 13 amino acids. Germline V gene data show CDR1 as LNHDA and CDR2 as SQIVND (reference sequence). CDR3 loop: CASTRDRGDTQYF. In nucleotides, the CDR3 is TGTGCCAGTACCAGGGACAGGGGAGATACGCAGTATTTT.

The CDR3 nucleotides read TGTGCCAGCAGTCGAGTCCGGGACAAAGCCTACGAGCAGTACTTC. Its translation: CASSRVRDKAYEQYF. The V call is TRBV6-6, the J call TRBJ2-7; weak D call: TRBD1 (6 bases). The CDR3 is made up of 15 amino acids. Germline CDR1 reads MNHNY; CDR2 reads SVGAGI (reference sequence). With 5 bases removed from V and 2 bases from J, the gap between germline ends came to 16 bases.

The chain couples TRBV18 to TRBJ2-3, with 10 bases fitting TRBD2. Trimming removed 6 bases from V and 6 bases from J; junction bases left unmatched: 9. Germline V gives CDR1 KGHSH, CDR2 LQKENI. This CDR3 comprises 15 residues. The CDR3 reads CASSSGLAGADTQYF. As DNA, the CDR3 is TGTGCCAGCTCCTCGGGCCTAGCGGGAGCGGATACGCAGTATTTT.